Each of the 10 T cell receptor beta chains below was sequenced from the same sample in a study of CD8 T cells in Susac syndrome. The RNA, about 0.5 to 1 ug, was put through reverse transcription using random hexamers. Using its own MiXCR run on the immunoSEQ multiplex PCR reads, TCRdb lists one record per CDR3 protein. The data contain roughly 150,000 distinct CDR3 sequences, approximately 93% of them singletons. Sequenced input: CD4+ T cells from PBMCs. The receptor source for this set is a human donor with multiple sclerosis.

The genes are TRBV19 and TRBJ2-7; a weak D match, TRBD1 (6 bases). This CDR3 has 14 amino acids. V was trimmed by 5 bases and J by 0 bases, leaving 11 bases between them. Germline loops: CDR1 LNHDA, CDR2 SQIVND (reference sequence). The CDR3 spells CASSPTGVSYEQYF. For the CDR3, the DNA is TGTGCCAGTAGTCCGACAGGTGTCTCCTACGAGCAGTACTTC.

The chain is built from TRBV6-5 and TRBJ2-6; D not resolved. Per germline, CDR1 MNHEY and CDR2 SVGAGI. V lost 6 bases and J 0 bases, leaving 9 bases between the germline ends. This CDR3 comprises 15 residues. CDR3 region: CASSQHDSGANVLTF. CDR3 bases: TGTGCCAGCAGCCAGCACGACTCTGGGGCCAACGTCCTGACTTTC.

The chain carries TRBV24-1 and TRBJ2-1, with no clear D. Trimming pared 10 bases from V and 4 bases from J, leaving 7 bases between. The CDR3 sequence is 11 residues long. Germline V lookup: CDR1 KGHDR, CDR2 SFDVKD. This CDR3 reads CATSKYNEQFF. DNA for the CDR3: TGTGCCACGTCCAAATACAATGAGCAGTTCTTC.

The V and J genes are TRBV19 and TRBJ1-1; 8 bases fit TRBD1. The V gene end was trimmed by 7 bases and the J gene end by 5 bases; junction bases not matched to a gene: 3. CDR1 and CDR2 from the germline V gene are LNHDA and SQIVND (reference sequence). The CDR3 is 12 amino acids. CDR3 sequence reads: CASNRGFTEAFF. As DNA, the CDR3 is TGTGCCAGTAACAGGGGGTTTACTGAAGCTTTCTTT.

The chain recombines TRBV6-2 or TRBV6-3 with TRBJ2-7; D remains unclear. Germline V gene sequence: CDR1 MNHEY, CDR2 SVGEGT. The CDR3 covers 14 residues. Trimming removed 7 bases at V and 0 bases at J, with 13 bases between. CDR3 region: CASMPRHSSYEQYF. In DNA form, the CDR3 reads TGTGCCAGCATGCCCCGGCACAGCTCCTACGAGCAGTACTTC.

The chain couples TRBV29-1 to TRBJ1-5; D not resolved. This CDR3 region has 13 residues. V lost 5 bases, J lost 3 bases, and 11 bases lay in between. Germline lookup yields CDR1 SQVTM and CDR2 ANQGSEA. CDR3 DNA: TGCAGCGTTACCACAAGAGTCAATCAGCCCCAGCATTTT. Protein product: CSVTTRVNQPQHF.

The chain uses TRBV24-1 and TRBJ2-1; D uncertain. V lost 4 bases to trimming and J lost 0 bases, with 9 bases between them. The CDR3 covers 15 residues. Germline CDR1 and CDR2: KGHDR and SFDVKD. CDR3 DNA sequence: TGTGCCACCAGTGAAGGGTACAGCTCCTACAATGAGCAGTTCTTC. It is translated as CATSEGYSSYNEQFF.

This CDR3 is CACNRDSSYEQYF. In DNA form, the CDR3 reads TGTGCCTGTAACCGGGACAGTTCCTACGAGCAGTACTTC. The chain recombines TRBV30 with TRBJ2-7, with 7 nucleotides matching TRBD1. CDR1 is GTSNPN, CDR2 SVGIG, per germline (reference sequence). The CDR3 runs 13 residues. The V gene end was trimmed by 6 bases and the J gene end by 1 base; junction bases not matched to a gene: 6.

The chain links TRBV6-5 to TRBJ2-2; 11 nucleotides agree with TRBD2. The CDR3 has 18 amino acids. The trim removed 2 bases at V and 4 bases at J, leaving 9 bases unmatched. Germline values: CDR1 MNHEY, CDR2 SVGAGI. Written as DNA, the CDR3 is TGTGCCAGCAGTTACGAGGTAGCGGGAGGGCTTCGCACCGGGGAGCTGTTTTTT. Translation: CASSYEVAGGLRTGELFF.

The sample holds one count of this clonotype. The chain recombines TRBV20-1 with TRBJ1-1; maybe TRBD1 (5 bases). CDR1 is DFQATT and CDR2 is SNEGSKA in the germline V gene (reference sequence). This CDR3 contains 15 residues. Trimming took 3 bases from V and 11 from J, leaving 25 bases between them. CDR3 sequence: CSAREQERGQARAFF. The CDR3 DNA reads as TGCAGTGCTAGGGAGCAGGAGAGGGGTCAGGCGCGGGCTTTCTTT.